This T cell receptor (beta chain) derives from a study of blood T cell repertoires in COVID-19. Study-level background: The United States, Italy and Spain provided the acute and convalescent COVID-19 samples. T cells, B-cell-depleted T cells, or PBMCs provided the cDNA or gDNA that served as material.

What the recovered Cohort 3 donors had was two negative PCRs, clearance, or symptom resolution. Per the authors' pipeline: For nucleated cells, counts were estimated from reference gene primer amplification. The repertoire was sequenced with immunoSEQ multiplex PCR; TCRdb's copy has only in-frame clones and lacks some. The V and J calls and clone size were taken over from that table, and D and trimming were inferred from the DNA. The sample carries just under 250,000 clones, 75% to 90% recorded once. V trimming: 5 bases; J trimming: 8 bases; junction bases outside the gene matches: 6. Looked up from germline, CDR1 is MNHEY and CDR2 is SVGAGI. The CDR3 is made up of 14 amino acids.

Sequencing used PBMCs or T cells enriched from blood (not recorded which). This clonotype originated in a woman in her twenties or thirties who had recovered from COVID-19. The gene calls are TRBV6-5 and TRBJ1-4; 9 bases agree with TRBD1. CDR3 coding DNA: TGTGCCAGCAGTCCGGACAGGGGAGGAGAAAAACTGTTTTTT. This sequence encodes CASSPDRGGEKLFF.